Following are 14 T cell receptor beta chains from one sample sequenced in a study of shared clonotypes between healthy human individuals. Here immunoSEQ multiplex PCR was the method, and the copy in TCRdb shows in-frame clones only, minus some. Of around 1,900,000 clones in the sample, around 93% are singletons; the top ten hold about 1.6%. CD45RO-negative, CCR7-positively selected cells formed the naive CD8 fraction, excluding terminally differentiated effector memory CD45RA+ cells. Sequenced sample: naive CD8+ T cells from PBMCs. Every receptor here comes from a man between 18 and 35 years old in good health. Some clones in this sample may be carry-over from other donors' samples.

The rearrangement uses TRBV10-3 and TRBJ1-1; 9 bases map to TRBD1. The CDR3 has 14 residues. Germline lookup yields CDR1 ENHRY and CDR2 SYGVKD. V trimming: 6 bases; J trimming: 2 bases; junction bases outside the gene matches: 4. The chain's CDR3 is CAISWTGVNTEAFF. CDR3 nucleotides: TGTGCCATCAGCTGGACAGGGGTTAACACTGAAGCTTTCTTT.

As to this clone: The sample has other DNA sequences that encode this CDR3 too. This sequence joins TRBV28 and TRBJ2-7; either TRBD1 or TRBD2 may fit D (5 bases each). Germline assignment: CDR1 MDHEN and CDR2 SYDVKM. The germline V and J ends were trimmed by 2 bases and 2 bases, with 10 bases remaining between them. The CDR3 consists of 14 residues. Written as DNA, the CDR3 is TGTGCCAGCAGTTTAGGTAGAGGGGCCTACGAGCAGTACTTC. Its translation: CASSLGRGAYEQYF. The variable domain in full, completed from reference TRBV28 and TRBJ2-7, reads DVKVTQSSRYLVKRTGEKVFLECVQDMDHENMFWYRQDPGLGLRLIYFSYDVKMKEKGDIPEGYSVSREKKERFSLILESASTNQTSMYLCASSLGRGAYEQYFGPGTRLTVT.

This clone was recorded once. The V and J genes are TRBV5-1 and TRBJ2-7; the match to TRBD1 covers 8 bases. V shed 4 bases and J 5 bases; nucleotides not matched to a gene: 8. The CDR3 totals 14 residues. Germline assignment: CDR1 SGHRS and CDR2 YFSETQ. The CDR3, as DNA: TGCGCCAGCAGCCAGGACAGGGTGGGGAACGAGCAGTACTTC. Translating gives CASSQDRVGNEQYF.

V gene TRBV5-6 combines with J gene TRBJ1-1; 7 bases are a match to TRBD1. CDR3 size: 14 residues. The ends lost 4 bases at V and 6 bases at J; junction bases unmatched: 9. CDR1 is SGHDT and CDR2 is YYEEEE in the germline V gene. CDR3 amino acids: CASSHFRQGPEAFF. For the CDR3, the DNA is TGTGCCAGCAGCCACTTTCGACAGGGCCCTGAAGCTTTCTTT.

V gene TRBV11-2 combines with J gene TRBJ2-5, with D unclear. Germline V gives CDR1 SGHAT, CDR2 FQNNGV. This CDR3 comprises 13 residues. The V end was cut by 3 bases, the J end by 4 bases, with 9 bases between. The CDR3 loop reads CASSFIHGETQYF. Here the CDR3 DNA reads TGTGCCAGCAGCTTTATCCACGGAGAGACCCAGTACTTC.

The chain couples TRBV25-1 to TRBJ1-4; 7 bases are a match to TRBD1. Germline V gene sequence: CDR1 MGHDK, CDR2 SYGVNS. V lost 4 bases and J lost 8; bases outside the gene matches: 10. There are 15 residues in the CDR3. The CDR3 sequence: CASSVRRGREEKLFF. DNA for the CDR3: TGTGCCAGCAGTGTGAGGAGGGGGCGAGAAGAAAAACTGTTTTTT.

CDR3 sequence reads: CASSTAETSEQYF. CDR3 sequence (DNA): TGTGCCAGTAGTACGGCGGAGACAAGCGAGCAGTACTTC. The V call is TRBV19, the J call TRBJ2-7; unclear D gene. Trimming took 4 bases from V and 6 from J, leaving 13 bases between them. The CDR3 loop spans 13 amino acids. The germline CDR1 and CDR2 sequences are LNHDA and SQIVND (reference sequence).

The rearrangement links TRBV7-2 to TRBJ2-1, with 9 bases matching TRBD1. The CDR3 length is 16 residues. CDR1 SGHTA and CDR2 FQGNSA come from the germline V gene. V gave up 3 bases and J gave up 2 bases; unmatched junction bases: 5. DNA for the CDR3: TGTGCCAGCAGCTTCTCCTGGGACAGGGCCTACAATGAGCAGTTCTTC. Amino acids: CASSFSWDRAYNEQFF.

This clone was detected only once. The same CDR3 is also encoded by other DNA sequences in this sample. The gene calls are TRBV29-1 and TRBJ2-7, with 8 bases matching TRBD1. There are 11 residues in the CDR3. With V trimmed by 7 bases and J by 3 bases, 2 bases remained unmatched. The germline gives CDR1 SQVTM, CDR2 ANQGSEA. The DNA for the CDR3 is TGCAGCGCCGGACAGGGCTACGAGCAGTACTTC. It codes for CSAGQGYEQYF.

This clone has a handful of counts. This chain joins TRBV9 and TRBJ2-1; 8 bases line up with TRBD2. The CDR3 is made up of 15 amino acids. Germline V gene data show CDR1 as SGDLS and CDR2 as YYNGEE. The J segment lost 5 bases and the V segment lost 3 bases, leaving 7 bases of the junction unmatched. DNA for the CDR3: TGTGCCAGCAGCGCGGAGACTAGCGCAGACAATGAGCAGTTCTTC. This encodes CASSAETSADNEQFF. Variable domain in full (rest from reference TRBV9 and TRBJ2-1): DSGVTQTPKHLITATGQRVTLRCSPRSGDLSVYWYQQSLDQGLQFLIQYYNGEERAKGNILERFSAQQFPDLHSELNLSSLELGDSALYFCASSAETSADNEQFFGPGTRLTVL.

The chain has TRBV7-9 and TRBJ2-3; 8 nucleotides match TRBD2. J was trimmed by 6 bases and V by 9 bases; bases with no gene match: 14. This CDR3 has 15 amino acids. Germline V CDR1 and CDR2: SEHNR, FQNEAQ (reference sequence). The CDR3 DNA follows: TGTGCCAGTCTACCCGGCCTAGCGGGTTGGGATACGCAGTATTTT. This translates into CASLPGLAGWDTQYF.

This chain joins TRBV2 and TRBJ1-4, with D perhaps TRBD1 (5 bases). Germline lookup yields CDR1 SNHLY and CDR2 FYNNEI. With 4 bases removed from V and 2 bases from J, the gap between germline ends came to 8 bases. The CDR3 sequence is 14 residues long. DNA of the CDR3: TGTGCCAGCAGTGCCAGGGTGACTAATGAAAAACTGTTTTTT. It translates to CASSARVTNEKLFF.

The chain uses TRBV19 and TRBJ2-3; D unclear. CDR1 LNHDA and CDR2 SQIVND come from the germline V gene (reference sequence). The CDR3 consists of 13 residues. Deletions cut 5 bases from V and 2 bases from J, with 8 bases between. This CDR3 reads CASSVRVTDTQYF. The CDR3 DNA reads as TGTGCCAGTAGTGTACGAGTCACAGATACGCAGTATTTT.

The chain uses TRBV6-5 and TRBJ1-1, with TRBD1 matching over 7 bases. Germline V gene sequence: CDR1 MNHEY, CDR2 SVGAGI. This CDR3 is 13 amino acids long. V was clipped by 5 bases and J by 0 bases; unmatched bases: 0. The CDR3 DNA is TGTGCCAGCAGTGGGACAGTGAACACTGAAGCTTTCTTT. Its translation is CASSGTVNTEAFF.